The T cell receptor (beta chain) under discussion was sequenced for a study of long-term antiretroviral therapy in people with HIV. The ends were cut back, 3 bases at V and 0 bases at J, with 12 bases in the middle. CDR3 length equals 15 residues. Looked up from germline, CDR1 is MGHDK and CDR2 is SYGVNS. Note on this clone: The antigen is unknown.

The study's findings and limits: ART-treated samples gained diversity yet remained below transplant donor controls.

The authors ran the immunoSEQ assay, v3.0, at survey level. Libraries were prepared by immunoSEQ multiplex PCR; TCRdb keeps only in-frame clonotypes and omits some of them. The table lists about 25,000 clones, about 88% of them singletons. The sequence came from a woman aged 25 to 39 with HIV. This specimen consisted of unsorted PBMCs, obtained 1.9 years after starting antiretroviral therapy. This chain links TRBV25-1 with TRBJ2-7; D uncertain. The CDR3 DNA follows: TGTGCCAGCAGTGACGGTCCGTCGAGCTCCTACGAGCAGTACTTC. This encodes CASSDGPSSSYEQYF.